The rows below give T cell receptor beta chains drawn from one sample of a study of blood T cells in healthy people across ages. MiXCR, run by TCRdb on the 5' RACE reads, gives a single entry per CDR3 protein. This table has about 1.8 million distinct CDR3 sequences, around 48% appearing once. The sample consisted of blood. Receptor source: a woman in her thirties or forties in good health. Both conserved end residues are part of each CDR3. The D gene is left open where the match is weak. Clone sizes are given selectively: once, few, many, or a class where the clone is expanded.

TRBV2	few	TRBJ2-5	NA	CASTESLQPQETQYF	TGTGCCAGCACTGAGAGTCTTCAGCCCCAAGAGACCCAGTACTTC
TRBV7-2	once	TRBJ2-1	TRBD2	CASSLAGTRGETQFF	TGTGCCAGCAGCTTAGCGGGGACTAGAGGGGAGACCCAGTTCTTC
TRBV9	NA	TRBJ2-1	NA	CASSVERGAINEQFF	TGTGCCAGCAGCGTAGAACGGGGGGCGATCAATGAGCAGTTCTTC
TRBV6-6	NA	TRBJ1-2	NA	CASSYSLSGYTF	TGTGCCAGCAGTTACTCGTTAAGTGGCTACACCTTC
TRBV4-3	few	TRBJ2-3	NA	CASSVARGNFGTDTQYF	TGCGCCAGCAGCGTCGCCCGGGGGAACTTTGGCACAGATACGCAGTATTTT
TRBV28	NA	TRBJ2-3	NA	CASPPGPGGGTDTQYF	TGTGCCAGCCCCCCAGGGCCTGGTGGAGGCACAGATACGCAGTATTTT
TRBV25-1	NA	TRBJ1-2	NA	CASSARTYYGYTF	TGTGCCAGCAGTGCCCGGACGTACTATGGCTACACCTTC
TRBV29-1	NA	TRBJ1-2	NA	CSVDRDYGYTF	TGCAGCGTTGACAGGGACTATGGCTACACCTTC
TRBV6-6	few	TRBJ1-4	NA	CASRSLGGLPTNEKLFF	TGTGCCAGCAGGAGCCTCGGGGGGCTCCCAACTAATGAAAAACTGTTTTTT
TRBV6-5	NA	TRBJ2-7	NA	CASSQSTPPEQYF	TGTGCCAGCAGCCAATCAACCCCGCCCGAGCAGTACTTC
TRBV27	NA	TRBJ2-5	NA	CASSSRSTETQYF	TGTGCCAGCAGTTCAAGATCAACAGAGACCCAGTACTTC
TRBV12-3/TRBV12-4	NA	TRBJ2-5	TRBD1	CASSSTGIQYF	TGTGCCAGCAGTTCGACAGGGATTCAGTACTTC
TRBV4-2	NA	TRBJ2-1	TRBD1	CASSKRGTGESYNEQFF	TGTGCCAGCAGCAAAAGGGGGACAGGGGAGTCCTACAATGAGCAGTTCTTC
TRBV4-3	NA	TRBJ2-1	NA	CASSQALAEGSYNEQFF	TGCGCCAGCAGCCAAGCGTTAGCGGAGGGCTCCTACAATGAGCAGTTCTTC
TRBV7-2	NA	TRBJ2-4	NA	CASSLGRGETGNIQYF	TGTGCCAGCAGCTTAGGCAGGGGGGAAACTGGGAACATTCAGTACTTC
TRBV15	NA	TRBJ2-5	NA	CDTSRDRARETQYF	TGTGACACCAGCAGAGATAGGGCTAGAGAGACCCAGTACTTC
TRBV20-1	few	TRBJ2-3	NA	CSAFQGGTDTQYF	TGCAGTGCCTTTCAGGGTGGCACAGATACGCAGTATTTT
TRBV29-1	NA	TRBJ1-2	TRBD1	CSVEEITGVYGYTF	TGCAGCGTTGAAGAAATCACAGGGGTCTATGGCTACACCTTC
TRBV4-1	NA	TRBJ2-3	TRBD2	CASKEEVRGGAEGDTQYF	TGCGCCAGCAAGGAAGAAGTCCGCGGGGGGGCGGAGGGGGATACGCAGTATTTT
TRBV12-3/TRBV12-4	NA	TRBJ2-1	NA	CASTQRVVLRSYNEQFF	TGTGCCAGCACCCAGAGAGTAGTCTTGAGGTCCTACAATGAGCAGTTCTTC
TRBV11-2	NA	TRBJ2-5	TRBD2	CASSSPGSAGDQETQYF	TGTGCCAGCAGCTCCCCGGGATCAGCGGGGGACCAAGAGACCCAGTACTTC
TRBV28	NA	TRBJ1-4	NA	CASAMGRLNEKLFF	TGTGCCAGCGCTATGGGGCGACTCAATGAAAAACTGTTTTTT
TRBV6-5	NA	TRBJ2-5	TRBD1	CASSRRTGDVQTQYF	TGTGCCAGCAGTCGCCGGACAGGGGACGTGCAGACCCAGTACTTC
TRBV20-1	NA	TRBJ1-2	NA	CSASGDGHYGYTF	TGCAGTGCTAGCGGTGACGGCCACTATGGCTACACCTTC
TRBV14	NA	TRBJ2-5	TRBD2	CASSQDRLAGPIEETQYF	TGTGCCAGCAGCCAAGATCGACTAGCGGGGCCAATAGAAGAGACCCAGTACTTC
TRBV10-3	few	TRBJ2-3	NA	CATSRDTQYF	TGTGCCACCTCGAGGGATACGCAGTATTTT
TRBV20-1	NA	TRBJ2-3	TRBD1	CSARDQGTGVTDTQYF	TGCAGTGCTAGAGATCAGGGGACAGGGGTCACAGATACGCAGTATTTT
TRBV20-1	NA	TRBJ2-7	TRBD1	CSANSDRGALTQYF	TGCAGTGCTAACTCGGACAGGGGGGCCCTTACCCAGTACTTC
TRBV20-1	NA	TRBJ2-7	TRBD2	CSARGGLAGGSSYEQYF	TGCAGTGCTAGAGGTGGACTAGCGGGGGGTAGCTCCTACGAGCAGTACTTC
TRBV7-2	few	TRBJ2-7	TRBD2	CASSFTTSGTYEQYF	TGTGCCAGCAGCTTTACAACTAGCGGTACCTACGAGCAGTACTTC
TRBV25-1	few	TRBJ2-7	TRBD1	CASSESQGVYEQYF	TGTGCCAGCAGTGAATCTCAGGGGGTCTACGAGCAGTACTTC
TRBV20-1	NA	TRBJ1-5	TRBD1	CSAYVYGQGNQPQHF	TGCAGTGCTTACGTTTATGGACAGGGCAATCAGCCCCAGCATTTT
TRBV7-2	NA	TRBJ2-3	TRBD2	CASTSGRDTDTQYF	TGTGCCAGCACCTCCGGGAGGGACACAGATACGCAGTATTTT
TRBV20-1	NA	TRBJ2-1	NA	CSAKSVRDNEQFF	TGCAGTGCTAAGTCCGTGAGGGACAATGAGCAGTTCTTC
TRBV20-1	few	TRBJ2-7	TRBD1	CSATGQGVRYEQYF	TGCAGTGCTACTGGTCAGGGGGTTAGATACGAGCAGTACTTC
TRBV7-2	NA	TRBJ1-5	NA	CASSFKAGSGQPQHF	TGTGCCAGCAGCTTTAAAGCGGGGAGCGGGCAGCCCCAGCATTTT
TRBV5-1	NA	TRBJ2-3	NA	CASSVGPGLKADTQYF	TGCGCCAGCAGCGTGGGACCGGGCCTAAAAGCAGATACGCAGTATTTT
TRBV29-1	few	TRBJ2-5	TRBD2	CSVRDLAGEPQETQYF	TGCAGCGTTCGAGATTTAGCGGGAGAACCTCAAGAGACCCAGTACTTC
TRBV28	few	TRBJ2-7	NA	CASSLEYYEQYF	TGTGCCAGCAGTCTCGAATACTACGAGCAGTACTTC
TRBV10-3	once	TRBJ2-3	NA	CAIREGLPGYTQYF	TGTGCCATCAGGGAGGGACTCCCAGGTTATACGCAGTATTTT
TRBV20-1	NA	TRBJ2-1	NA	CSARDLGIWDNEQFF	TGCAGTGCTAGAGATTTAGGAATATGGGACAATGAGCAGTTCTTC
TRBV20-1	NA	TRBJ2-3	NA	CSVSPGSGTDTQYF	TGCAGTGTTAGTCCAGGGTCAGGAACAGATACGCAGTATTTT
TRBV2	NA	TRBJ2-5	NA	CASSEEEGVEETQYF	TGTGCCAGCAGTGAAGAAGAGGGGGTCGAAGAGACCCAGTACTTC
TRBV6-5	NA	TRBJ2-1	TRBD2	CASTFIGAGENNEQFF	TGTGCCAGCACCTTCATAGGGGCGGGGGAAAACAATGAGCAGTTCTTC
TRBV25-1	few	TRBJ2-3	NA	CASSELGGAGDTQYF	TGTGCCAGCAGTGAATTAGGGGGGGCTGGAGATACGCAGTATTTT
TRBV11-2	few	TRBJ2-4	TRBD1	CASSLEFSDRGRFGLAKNIQYF	TGTGCCAGCAGCTTAGAGTTTTCGGACAGGGGGCGATTCGGTTTAGCCAAAAACATTCAGTACTTC
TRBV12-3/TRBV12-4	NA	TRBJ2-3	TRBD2	CASSLRLAGATTTDTQYF	TGTGCCAGCAGTTTGCGACTAGCGGGGGCCACTACCACAGATACGCAGTATTTT
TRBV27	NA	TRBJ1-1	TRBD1	CASRKTGGITEAFF	TGTGCCAGCAGAAAGACAGGGGGTATCACTGAAGCTTTCTTT
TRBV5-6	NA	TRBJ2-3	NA	CASSLRLGSTDTQYF	TGTGCCAGCAGCTTGCGGCTCGGGAGCACAGATACGCAGTATTTT
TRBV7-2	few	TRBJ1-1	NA	CASSSPTGKNTEAFF	TGTGCCAGCAGCTCCCCGACAGGAAAGAACACTGAAGCTTTCTTT
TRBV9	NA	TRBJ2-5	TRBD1	CASSFSVDRVGETQYF	TGTGCCAGCAGCTTCTCGGTCGACAGGGTCGGAGAGACCCAGTACTTC
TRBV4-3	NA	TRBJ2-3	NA	CASSQGAGLFPDTQYF	TGCGCCAGCAGCCAAGGGGCAGGGCTTTTCCCAGATACGCAGTATTTT
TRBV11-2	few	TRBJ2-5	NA	CASSPIGHAQGTQYF	TGTGCCAGCAGCCCCATAGGACATGCCCAGGGGACCCAGTACTTC
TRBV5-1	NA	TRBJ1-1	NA	CASSLGDRQPRNTEAFF	TGCGCCAGCAGCTTGGGGGACCGACAACCGAGGAACACTGAAGCTTTCTTT
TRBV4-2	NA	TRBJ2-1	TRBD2	CASSQALWGGGTYNEQFF	TGTGCCAGCAGCCAAGCTCTCTGGGGCGGGGGGACCTACAATGAGCAGTTCTTC
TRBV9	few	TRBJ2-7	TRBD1	CASSLGQGISEQYF	TGTGCCAGCAGCCTGGGACAGGGGATCAGCGAGCAGTACTTC
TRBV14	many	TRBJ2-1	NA	CASSQARGYNEQFF	TGTGCCAGCAGCCAAGCTCGCGGCTACAATGAGCAGTTCTTC